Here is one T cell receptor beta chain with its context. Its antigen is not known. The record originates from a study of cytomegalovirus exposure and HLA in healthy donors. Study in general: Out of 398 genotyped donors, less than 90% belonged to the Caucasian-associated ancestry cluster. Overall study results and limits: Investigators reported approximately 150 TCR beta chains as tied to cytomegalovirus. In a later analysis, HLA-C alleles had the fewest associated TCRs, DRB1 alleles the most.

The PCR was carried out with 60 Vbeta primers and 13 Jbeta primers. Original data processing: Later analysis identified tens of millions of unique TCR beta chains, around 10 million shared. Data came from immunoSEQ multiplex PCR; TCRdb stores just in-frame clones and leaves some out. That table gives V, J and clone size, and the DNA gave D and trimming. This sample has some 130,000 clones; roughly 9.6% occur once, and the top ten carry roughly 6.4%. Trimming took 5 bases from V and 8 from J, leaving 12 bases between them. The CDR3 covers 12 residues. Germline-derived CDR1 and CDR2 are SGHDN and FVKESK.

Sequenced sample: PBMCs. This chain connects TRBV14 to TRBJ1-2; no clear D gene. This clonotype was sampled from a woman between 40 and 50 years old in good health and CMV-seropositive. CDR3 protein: CASSASSWGYTF. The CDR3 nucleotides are TGTGCCAGCAGCGCGAGTTCGTGGGGCTACACCTTC.